This T cell receptor (beta chain) was found in a study of blood T cell repertoires in COVID-19. Study-wide background: In each case, the material was cDNA or gDNA derived from T cells, B-cell-depleted T cells, or PBMCs.

In the original processing: By means of reference gene primer amplification, nucleated cell counts were estimated. Here immunoSEQ multiplex PCR was the method, and the copy in TCRdb shows in-frame clones only, minus some. For V, J and clone size, that table is used; D and trimming come from the DNA. The sample has under 450,000 clones, roughly 86% seen once. The CDR3 is 14 residues long. The germline CDR1 and CDR2 sequences are LNHNV and YYDKDF (reference sequence). Trimming took 5 bases from V and 10 from J, leaving 17 bases between them. The chain employs TRBV15 and TRBJ1-4; D gene ambiguous. The sequencing input was peripheral blood. The TCR originated in a human donor with acute or convalescent COVID-19. The donor label of this sample is uncertain. The CDR3 here is CATSEGFPLGKLFF. The CDR3 DNA reads as TGTGCCACCAGCGAGGGTTTCCCCCTTGGAAAACTGTTTTTT.